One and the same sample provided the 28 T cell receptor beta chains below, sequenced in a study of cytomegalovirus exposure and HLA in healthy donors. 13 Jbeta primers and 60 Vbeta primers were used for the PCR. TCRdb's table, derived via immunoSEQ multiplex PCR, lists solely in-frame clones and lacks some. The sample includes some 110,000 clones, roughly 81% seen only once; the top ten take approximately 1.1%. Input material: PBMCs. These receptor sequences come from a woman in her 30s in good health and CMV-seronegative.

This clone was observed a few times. The CDR3 is CASSEAGPTSYGYTF. For the CDR3, the DNA is TGCGCCAGCAGTGAGGCCGGTCCCACTTCATATGGCTACACCTTC. This chain uses TRBV10-2 with TRBJ1-2, with D unclear. CDR1 and CDR2 from the germline V gene are WSHSY and SAAADI. The CDR3 runs to 15 residues. Trimming pared 2 bases from V and 5 bases from J, leaving 15 bases between.

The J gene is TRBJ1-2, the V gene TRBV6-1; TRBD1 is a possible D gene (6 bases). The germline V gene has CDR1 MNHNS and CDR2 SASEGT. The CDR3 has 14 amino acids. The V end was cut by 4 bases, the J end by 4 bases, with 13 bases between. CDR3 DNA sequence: TGTGCCAGCAGTGCATGGACAGCAGGCTATGGCTACACCTTC. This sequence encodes CASSAWTAGYGYTF.

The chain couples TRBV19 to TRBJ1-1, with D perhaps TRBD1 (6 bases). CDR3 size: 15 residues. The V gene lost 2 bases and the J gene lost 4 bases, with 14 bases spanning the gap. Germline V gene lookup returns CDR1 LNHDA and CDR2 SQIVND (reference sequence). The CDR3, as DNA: TGTGCCAGTAGTATATGGGGGGGGCCGAGCACTGAAGCTTTCTTT. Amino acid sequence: CASSIWGGPSTEAFF.

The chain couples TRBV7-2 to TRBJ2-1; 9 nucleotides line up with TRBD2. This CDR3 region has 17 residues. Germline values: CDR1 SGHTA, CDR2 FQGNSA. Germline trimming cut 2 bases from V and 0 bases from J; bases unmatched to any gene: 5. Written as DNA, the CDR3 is TGTGCCAGCAGCTTAAGGCTAGCGGGGAGCTCCTACAATGAGCAGTTCTTC. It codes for CASSLRLAGSSYNEQFF.

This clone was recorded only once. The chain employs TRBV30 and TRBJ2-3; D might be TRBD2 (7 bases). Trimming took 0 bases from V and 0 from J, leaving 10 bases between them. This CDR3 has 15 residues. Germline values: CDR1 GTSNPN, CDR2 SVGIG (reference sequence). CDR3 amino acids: CAWSVRGGSTDTQYF. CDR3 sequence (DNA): TGTGCCTGGAGTGTTAGGGGGGGGAGCACAGATACGCAGTATTTT.

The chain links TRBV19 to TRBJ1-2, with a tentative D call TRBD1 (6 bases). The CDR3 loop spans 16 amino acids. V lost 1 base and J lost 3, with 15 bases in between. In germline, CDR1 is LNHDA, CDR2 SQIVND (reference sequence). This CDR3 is CASSIAGGAVYYGYTF. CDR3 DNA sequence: TGTGCCAGTAGTATAGCCGGGGGGGCGGTCTACTATGGCTACACCTTC.

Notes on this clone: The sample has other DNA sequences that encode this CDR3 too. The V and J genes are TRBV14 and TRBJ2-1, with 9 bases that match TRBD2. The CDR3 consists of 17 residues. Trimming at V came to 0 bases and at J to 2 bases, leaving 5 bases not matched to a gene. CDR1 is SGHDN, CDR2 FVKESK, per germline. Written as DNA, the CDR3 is TGTGCCAGCAGCCAAGATGTGGCGGGAGGGCCCTACAATGAGCAGTTCTTC. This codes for CASSQDVAGGPYNEQFF.

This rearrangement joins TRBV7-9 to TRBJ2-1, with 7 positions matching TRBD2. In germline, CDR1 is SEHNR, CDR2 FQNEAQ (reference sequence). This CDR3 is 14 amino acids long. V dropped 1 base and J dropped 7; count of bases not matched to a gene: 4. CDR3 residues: CASSLGLAVNEQFF. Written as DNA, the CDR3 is TGTGCCAGCAGCTTAGGGCTAGCGGTTAATGAGCAGTTCTTC.

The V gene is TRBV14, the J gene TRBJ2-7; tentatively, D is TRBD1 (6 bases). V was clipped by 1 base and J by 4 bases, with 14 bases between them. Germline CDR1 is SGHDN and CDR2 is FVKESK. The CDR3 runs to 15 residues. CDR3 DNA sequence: TGTGCCAGCAGCCAAGGGCTCAGGGGAGCTTACGAGCAGTACTTC. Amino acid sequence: CASSQGLRGAYEQYF.

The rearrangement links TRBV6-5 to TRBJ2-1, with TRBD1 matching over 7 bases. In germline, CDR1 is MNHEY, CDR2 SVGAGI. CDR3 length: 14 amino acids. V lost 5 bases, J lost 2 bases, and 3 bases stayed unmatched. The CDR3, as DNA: TGTGCCAGCAGTAACAGGGGCGCCTACAATGAGCAGTTCTTC. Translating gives CASSNRGAYNEQFF.

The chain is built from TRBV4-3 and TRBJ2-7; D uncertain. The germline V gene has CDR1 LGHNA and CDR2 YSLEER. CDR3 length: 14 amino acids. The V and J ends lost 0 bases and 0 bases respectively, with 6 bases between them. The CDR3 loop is CASSQDYTSYEQYF. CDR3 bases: TGCGCCAGCAGCCAAGATTACACCTCCTACGAGCAGTACTTC.

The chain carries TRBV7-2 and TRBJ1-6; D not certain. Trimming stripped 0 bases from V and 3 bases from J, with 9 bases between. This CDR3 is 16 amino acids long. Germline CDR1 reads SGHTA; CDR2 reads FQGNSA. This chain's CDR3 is CASSLALQLYNSPLHF. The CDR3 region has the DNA TGTGCCAGCAGCTTAGCCTTACAGCTCTATAATTCACCCCTCCACTTT.

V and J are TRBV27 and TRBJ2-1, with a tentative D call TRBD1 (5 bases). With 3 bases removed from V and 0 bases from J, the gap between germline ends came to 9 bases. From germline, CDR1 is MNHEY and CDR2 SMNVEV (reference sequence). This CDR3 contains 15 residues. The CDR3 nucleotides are TGTGCCAGCAGTTTGGCAGGGAACTCCTACAATGAGCAGTTCTTC. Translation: CASSLAGNSYNEQFF.

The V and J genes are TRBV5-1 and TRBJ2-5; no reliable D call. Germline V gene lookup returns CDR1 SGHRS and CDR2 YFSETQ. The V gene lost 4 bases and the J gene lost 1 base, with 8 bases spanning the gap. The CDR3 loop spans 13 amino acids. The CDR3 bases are TGCGCCAGCAGCCGAGGTTCCCAAGAGACCCAGTACTTC. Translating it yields CASSRGSQETQYF.

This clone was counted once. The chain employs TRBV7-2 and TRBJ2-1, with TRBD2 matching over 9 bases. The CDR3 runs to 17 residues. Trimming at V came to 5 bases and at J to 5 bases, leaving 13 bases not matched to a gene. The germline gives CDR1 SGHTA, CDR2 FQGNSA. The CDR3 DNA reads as TGTGCCAGCAGCCTGGGCCTCGGGGCGGGGGGGGACAATGAGCAGTTCTTC. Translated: CASSLGLGAGGDNEQFF.

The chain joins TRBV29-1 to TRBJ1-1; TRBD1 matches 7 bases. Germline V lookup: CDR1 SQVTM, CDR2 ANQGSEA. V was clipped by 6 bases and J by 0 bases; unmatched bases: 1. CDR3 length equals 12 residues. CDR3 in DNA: TGCAGCGTGGACAGGCTGAACACTGAAGCTTTCTTT. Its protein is CSVDRLNTEAFF.

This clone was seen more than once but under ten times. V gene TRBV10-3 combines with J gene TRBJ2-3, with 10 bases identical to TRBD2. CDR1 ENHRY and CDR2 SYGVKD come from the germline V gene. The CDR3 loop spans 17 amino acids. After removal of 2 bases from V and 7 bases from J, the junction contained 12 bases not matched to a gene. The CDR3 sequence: CAISETPVSGGGYTQYF. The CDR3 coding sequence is TGTGCCATCAGTGAGACCCCTGTGAGCGGGGGGGGTTATACGCAGTATTTT.

In nucleotides, the CDR3 is TGTGCCAGCAGCTTTGGGCAGCCCGGGGCCGGGGAGCTGTTTTTT. This sequence encodes CASSFGQPGAGELFF. The chain combines TRBV7-6 with TRBJ2-2; TRBD2 might be the D (5 bases). V was cut by 3 bases and J by 6 bases, with 14 bases left in between. The CDR3 covers 15 residues. Per germline, CDR1 SGHVS and CDR2 FNYEAQ.

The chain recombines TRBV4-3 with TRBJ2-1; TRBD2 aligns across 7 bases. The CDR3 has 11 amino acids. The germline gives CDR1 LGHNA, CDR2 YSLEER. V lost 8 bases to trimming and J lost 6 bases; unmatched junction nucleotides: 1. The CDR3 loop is CASSGGNEQFF. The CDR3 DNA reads TGCGCCAGCTCGGGGGGCAATGAGCAGTTCTTC.

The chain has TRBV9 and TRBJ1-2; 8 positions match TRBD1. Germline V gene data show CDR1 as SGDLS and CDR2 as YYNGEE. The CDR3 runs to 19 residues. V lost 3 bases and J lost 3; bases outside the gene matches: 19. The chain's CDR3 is CASSASPGGGSASDYGYTF. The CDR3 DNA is TGTGCCAGCAGCGCCAGCCCAGGGGGCGGATCGGCTAGTGACTATGGCTACACCTTC.

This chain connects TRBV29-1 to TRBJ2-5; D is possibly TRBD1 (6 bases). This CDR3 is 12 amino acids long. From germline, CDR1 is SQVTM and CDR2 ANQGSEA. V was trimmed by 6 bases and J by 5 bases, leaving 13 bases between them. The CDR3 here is CSVRGPPETQYF. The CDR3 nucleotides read TGCAGCGTCAGGGGCCCCCCGGAGACCCAGTACTTC.

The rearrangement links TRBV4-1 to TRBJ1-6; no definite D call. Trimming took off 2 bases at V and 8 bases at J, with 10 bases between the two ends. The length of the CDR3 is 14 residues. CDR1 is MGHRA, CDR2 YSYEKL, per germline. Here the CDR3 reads CASSQFTPYSPLHF. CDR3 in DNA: TGCGCCAGCAGCCAATTCACTCCTTATTCACCCCTCCACTTT.

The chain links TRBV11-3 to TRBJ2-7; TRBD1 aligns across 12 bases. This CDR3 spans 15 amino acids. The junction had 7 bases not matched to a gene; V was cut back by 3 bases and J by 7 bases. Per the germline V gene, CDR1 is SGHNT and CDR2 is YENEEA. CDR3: CASSFPGTGGREQYF. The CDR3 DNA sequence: TGTGCCAGCAGCTTCCCCGGGACAGGGGGCCGGGAGCAGTACTTC.

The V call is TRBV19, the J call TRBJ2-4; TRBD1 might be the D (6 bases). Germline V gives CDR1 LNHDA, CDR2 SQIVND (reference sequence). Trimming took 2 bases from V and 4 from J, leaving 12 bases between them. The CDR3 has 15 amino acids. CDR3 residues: CASSILGQGKNIQYF. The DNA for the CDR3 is TGTGCCAGTAGTATATTGGGGCAGGGGAAAAACATTCAGTACTTC.

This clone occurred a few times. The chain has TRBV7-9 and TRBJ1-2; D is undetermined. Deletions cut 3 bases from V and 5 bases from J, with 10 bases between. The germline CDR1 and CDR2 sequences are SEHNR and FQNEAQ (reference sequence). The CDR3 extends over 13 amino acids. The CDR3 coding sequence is TGTGCCAGCAGCTTTTCTCAGGAATATGGCTACACCTTC. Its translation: CASSFSQEYGYTF.

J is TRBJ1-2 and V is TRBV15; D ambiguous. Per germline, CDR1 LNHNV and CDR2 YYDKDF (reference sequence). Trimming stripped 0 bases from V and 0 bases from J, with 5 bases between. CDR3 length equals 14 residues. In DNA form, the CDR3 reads TGTGCCACCAGCAGAGATCTTTCTAACTATGGCTACACCTTC. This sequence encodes CATSRDLSNYGYTF.

The CDR3: CASSPRSGDSPLHF. CDR3 DNA sequence: TGTGCCAGCAGTCCAAGATCAGGGGATTCACCCCTCCACTTT. The chain is built from TRBV27 and TRBJ1-6, with D possibly TRBD1 on 6 matching bases. From germline, CDR1 is MNHEY and CDR2 SMNVEV (reference sequence). The CDR3 has 14 residues. Between the trimmed V and J ends, which lost 5 bases and 8 bases, there was a span of 13 bases.

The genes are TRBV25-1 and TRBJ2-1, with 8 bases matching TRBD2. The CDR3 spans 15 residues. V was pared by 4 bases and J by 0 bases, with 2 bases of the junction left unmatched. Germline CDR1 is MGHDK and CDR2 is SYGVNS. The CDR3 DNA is TGTGCCAGCAGTGTCAGCGGGGGCTCCTACAATGAGCAGTTCTTC. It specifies CASSVSGGSYNEQFF.